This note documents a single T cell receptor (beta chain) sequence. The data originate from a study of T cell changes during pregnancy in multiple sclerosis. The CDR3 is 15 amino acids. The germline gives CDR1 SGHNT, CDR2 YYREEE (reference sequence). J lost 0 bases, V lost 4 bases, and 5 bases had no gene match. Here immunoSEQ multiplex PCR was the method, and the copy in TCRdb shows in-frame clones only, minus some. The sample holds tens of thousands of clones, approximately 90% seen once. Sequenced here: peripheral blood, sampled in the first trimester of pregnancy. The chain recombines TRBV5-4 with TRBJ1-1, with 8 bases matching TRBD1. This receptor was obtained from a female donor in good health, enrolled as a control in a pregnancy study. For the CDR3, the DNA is TGTGCCAGCAGCGTTGCGGGACAGGTGAACACTGAAGCTTTCTTT. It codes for CASSVAGQVNTEAFF.